This TCR beta chain comes out of a study of molecular identifiers for immune sequencing clone quantification. Regarding the study as a whole: Clones above 20 RNA copies held over 98% of effector molecules, under 1% in naive cells.

This clonotype was seen a few times. Its target is not known. With 10%, 30% or 50% of RNA, about 19,000 to 1,100,000 naive CD8 T cells were sequenced. Sorting recovered naive CD8 T cells on a CD8+CD4-CCR7+CD45RA+ profile. The germline CDR1 and CDR2 sequences are LNHDA and SQIVND (reference sequence). The trim removed 3 bases at V and 6 bases at J, leaving 3 bases unmatched. The CDR3 length is 14 residues. Bulk libraries came from a prior protocol with listed TCR primers. TCRdb passed the PCR reads through MiXCR, listing each CDR3 protein once. Altogether about 320,000 distinct CDR3 sequences are present, roughly a quarter being singletons, with the ten largest covering 0.7% to 0.95%.

The chain recombines TRBV19 with TRBJ2-2; TRBD2 agrees at 8 bases. The source of this sequence is a human donor in good health. Some libraries in this study had Jurkat cell RNA spiked in. The material sequenced was naive CD8+ T cells from blood, with Jurkat cell RNA spiked in. The sample's subset: FACS-sorted CD8+CD4-CCR7+CD45RA+ naive T cells. The DNA for the CDR3 is TGTGCCAGTAGTATCTATAGCGGGGCCGGGGAGCTGTTTTTT. Encoded protein: CASSIYSGAGELFF.